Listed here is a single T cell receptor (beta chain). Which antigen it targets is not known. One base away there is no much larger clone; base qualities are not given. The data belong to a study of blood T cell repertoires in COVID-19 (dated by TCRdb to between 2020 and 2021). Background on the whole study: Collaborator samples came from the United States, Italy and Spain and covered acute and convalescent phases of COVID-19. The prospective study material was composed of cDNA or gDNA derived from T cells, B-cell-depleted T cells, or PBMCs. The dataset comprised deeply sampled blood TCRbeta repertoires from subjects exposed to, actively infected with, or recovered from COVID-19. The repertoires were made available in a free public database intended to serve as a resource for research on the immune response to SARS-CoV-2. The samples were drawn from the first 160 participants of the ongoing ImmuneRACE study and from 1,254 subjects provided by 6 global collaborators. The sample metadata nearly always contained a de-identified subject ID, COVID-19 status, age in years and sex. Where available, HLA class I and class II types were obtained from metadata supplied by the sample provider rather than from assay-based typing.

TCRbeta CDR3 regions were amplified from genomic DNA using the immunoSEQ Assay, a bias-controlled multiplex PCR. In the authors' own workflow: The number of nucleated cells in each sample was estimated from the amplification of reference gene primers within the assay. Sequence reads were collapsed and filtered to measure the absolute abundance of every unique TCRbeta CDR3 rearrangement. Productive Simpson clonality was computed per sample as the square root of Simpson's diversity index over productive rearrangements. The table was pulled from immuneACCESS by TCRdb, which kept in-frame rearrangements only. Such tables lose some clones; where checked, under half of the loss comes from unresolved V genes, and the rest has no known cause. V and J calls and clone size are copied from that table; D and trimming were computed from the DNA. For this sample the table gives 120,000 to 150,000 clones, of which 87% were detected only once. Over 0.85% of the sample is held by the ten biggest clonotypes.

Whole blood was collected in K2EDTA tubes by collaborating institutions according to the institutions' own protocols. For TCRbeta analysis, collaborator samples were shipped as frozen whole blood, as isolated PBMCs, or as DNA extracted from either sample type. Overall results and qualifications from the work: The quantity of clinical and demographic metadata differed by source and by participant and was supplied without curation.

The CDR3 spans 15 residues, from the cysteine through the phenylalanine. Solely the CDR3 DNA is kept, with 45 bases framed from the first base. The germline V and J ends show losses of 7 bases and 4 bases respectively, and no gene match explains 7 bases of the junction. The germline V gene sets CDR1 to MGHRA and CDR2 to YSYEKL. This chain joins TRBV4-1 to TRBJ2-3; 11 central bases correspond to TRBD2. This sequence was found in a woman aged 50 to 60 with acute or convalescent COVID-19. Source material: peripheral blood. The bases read TGCGCCAGCATCCCTATAGCGGGGGGGGCAGATACGCAGTATTTT. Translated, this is CASIPIAGGADTQYF.